The 15 T cell receptor beta chains below were found in one sample sequenced in a study of shared clonotypes between healthy human individuals. The repertoire was sequenced with immunoSEQ multiplex PCR; TCRdb's copy has only in-frame clones and lacks some. The data contain about 1.5 million clones, roughly 96% of them singletons. Sequencing was performed on naive CD4+ T cells sorted from blood. Indicated subset: CD45RA+ positively selected. These receptors were collected from a man aged 30-40 years in good health.

CDR3 DNA: TGTGCCAGCAGCTTGTCCAGACTACACTCCTACGAGCAGTACTTC. Protein product: CASSLSRLHSYEQYF. The V and J genes are TRBV7-2 and TRBJ2-7; D is possibly TRBD2 (5 bases). This CDR3 spans 15 amino acids. The germline CDR1 and CDR2 sequences are SGHTA and FQGNSA. The V end lost 3 bases, the J end lost 0 bases, and 12 bases lay between the germline ends.

A remark on this clone: Distinct nucleotide sequences in the sample also encode this CDR3. The chain employs TRBV5-1 and TRBJ2-3; no definite D call. The CDR3 loop spans 12 amino acids. Germline V gives CDR1 SGHRS, CDR2 YFSETQ. The V and J ends lost 0 bases and 6 bases respectively, with 5 bases between them. The CDR3 sequence: CASSLVRDTQYF. DNA of the CDR3: TGCGCCAGCAGCTTGGTTCGTGATACGCAGTATTTT.

The chain links TRBV30 to TRBJ2-7, with D unclear. The germline V gene has CDR1 GTSNPN and CDR2 SVGIG (reference sequence). CDR3 length: 11 residues. Trimming took 2 bases from V and 4 from J, leaving 6 bases between them. The CDR3 sequence is CAWSNHYEQYF. CDR3 sequence (DNA): TGTGCCTGGAGTAACCATTACGAGCAGTACTTC. Using reference TRBV30 and TRBJ2-7 for the parts outside the CDR3, the full variable domain is SQTIHQWPATLVQPVGSPLSLECTVEGTSNPNLYWYRQAAGRGLQLLFYSVGIGQISSEVPQNLSASRPQDRQFILSSKKLLLSDSGFYLCAWSNHYEQYFGPGTRLTVT.

This clone was observed once. The chain carries TRBV10-1 and TRBJ2-1; D is perhaps TRBD2 (5 bases). Germline CDR1 reads WNHNN; CDR2 reads SYGVQD (reference sequence). CDR3 length equals 19 residues. The germline V and J ends were trimmed by 4 bases and 1 base, with 23 bases remaining between them. The CDR3 DNA follows: TGCGCCAGCAGTGGAGGCGGGCCTTCCTCCCGTCTTTCCTACAATGAGCAGTTCTTC. The encoded protein is CASSGGGPSSRLSYNEQFF.

The V call is TRBV5-4, the J call TRBJ2-1; TRBD2 matches 8 bases. CDR1 is SGHNT, CDR2 YYREEE, per germline (reference sequence). The CDR3 runs 15 residues. The V gene end was trimmed by 0 bases and the J gene end by 5 bases; junction bases not matched to a gene: 4. In DNA, the CDR3 is TGTGCCAGCAGCTTGGGTAGCGGGATGAACAATGAGCAGTTCTTC. The encoded protein is CASSLGSGMNNEQFF.

This clone appeared once. V usage is TRBV7-9 and J usage is TRBJ2-7; 8 nucleotides line up with TRBD1. The CDR3 has 14 residues. V lost 1 base to trimming and J lost 3 bases; unmatched junction nucleotides: 2. The germline V gene encodes CDR1 SEHNR and CDR2 FQNEAQ (reference sequence). Here the CDR3 reads CASSLGGQDYEQYF. As DNA, the CDR3 is TGTGCCAGCAGCTTAGGGGGACAGGACTACGAGCAGTACTTC.

For the CDR3, the DNA is TGTGCCAGCAGTTTCGGACTAGCGGGAGGAGGGCGAGATACGCAGTATTTT. Protein: CASSFGLAGGGRDTQYF. J is TRBJ2-3 and V is TRBV28; 14 bases fit TRBD2. Germline V CDR1 and CDR2: MDHEN, SYDVKM. The CDR3 runs to 17 residues. V lost 3 bases to trimming and J lost 5 bases; unmatched junction nucleotides: 7.

This clone was observed once. Other nucleotide sequences in the sample specify the same CDR3. This chain uses TRBV6-1 with TRBJ2-7, with D possibly TRBD1 on 6 matching bases. Trimming left V 6 bases short and J 2 bases short, with 8 bases between. Germline-derived CDR1 and CDR2 are MNHNS and SASEGT. This CDR3 comprises 12 residues. CDR3: CASRQGPYEQYF. Here the CDR3 DNA reads TGTGCCAGCAGACAGGGCCCCTACGAGCAGTACTTC.

The chain links TRBV10-3 to TRBJ1-5; no reliable D call. This CDR3 region has 15 residues. The germline V gene has CDR1 ENHRY and CDR2 SYGVKD. V was cut by 3 bases and J by 0 bases, with 9 bases left in between. CDR3 in amino acids: CAISDFGNSNQPQHF. The CDR3 nucleotides read TGTGCCATCAGTGATTTCGGGAATAGCAATCAGCCCCAGCATTTT.

This chain joins TRBV21-1 and TRBJ1-5. TRBV21-1 is reported as a pseudogene. The length of the CDR3 is 17 residues. The CDR3 spells CASILRRWRGFIQPQHF. The CDR3 DNA reads as TGTGCCAGCATCCTACGTCGTTGGAGGGGCTTCATTCAGCCCCAGCATTTT.

J is TRBJ1-1 and V is TRBV29-1; a possible D gene is TRBD1 (6 bases). V lost 5 bases to trimming and J lost 1 base, with 11 bases between them. This CDR3 contains 13 residues. CDR1 is SQVTM and CDR2 is ANQGSEA in the germline V gene. Here the CDR3 reads CSVQQGPNTEAFF. CDR3 nucleotides: TGCAGCGTTCAACAGGGACCGAACACTGAAGCTTTCTTT.

This chain connects TRBV5-1 to TRBJ2-7; no clear D gene. The length of the CDR3 is 16 residues. Trimming took 0 bases from V and 3 from J, leaving 16 bases between them. The germline gives CDR1 SGHRS, CDR2 YFSETQ. Here the CDR3 DNA reads TGCGCCAGCAGCTTGGCCCATCCGTCGGCAAACTACGAGCAGTACTTC. Protein: CASSLAHPSANYEQYF.

The rearrangement links TRBV6-6 to TRBJ2-1; 7 nucleotides agree with TRBD1. The CDR3 contains 14 residues. The V gene's germline CDR1 is MNHNY and CDR2 SVGAGI (reference sequence). J was trimmed by 5 bases and V by 6 bases; bases with no gene match: 7. The chain's CDR3 is CASRLGQLNNEQFF. The CDR3 DNA reads TGTGCCAGCAGGCTGGGACAGTTAAACAATGAGCAGTTCTTC.

This chain joins TRBV2 and TRBJ2-7; 7 bases are a match to TRBD2. CDR3 size: 15 residues. Germline CDR1 is SNHLY and CDR2 is FYNNEI. The V and J ends lost 1 base and 2 bases, in that order; junction bases with no gene match: 5. The CDR3 bases are TGTGCCAGCAGTGAAGAGGCTAGCGGAACCTACGAGCAGTACTTC. Its protein is CASSEEASGTYEQYF.

The genes are TRBV19 and TRBJ1-1; 9 bases are a match to TRBD1. Per the germline V gene, CDR1 is LNHDA and CDR2 is SQIVND (reference sequence). The CDR3 loop spans 14 amino acids. The V segment lost 7 bases and the J segment 1 base; nucleotides outside the gene matches: 4. DNA for the CDR3: TGTGCCAGTATAGGGACAGGGCCGAACACTGAAGCTTTCTTT. It translates to CASIGTGPNTEAFF.